Shown below are 31 T cell receptor beta chains from a single sample sequenced in a study of T cells after yellow fever vaccination. TCRdb itself ran the 5' RACE reads through MiXCR, one entry per CDR3 protein. This table holds under 550,000 distinct CDR3 sequences, 20% to 25% found once. Source: PBMCs, taken approximately 22 days after the first yellow fever vaccination. Receptor source: a young man who received the YFV17D yellow fever vaccine.

This clonotype was counted between two and nine times. The chain combines TRBV11-2 with TRBJ1-4; no clear D. Looked up from germline, CDR1 is SGHAT and CDR2 is FQNNGV. This CDR3 has 15 amino acids. V dropped 2 bases and J dropped 7 bases, with 14 bases sitting between them. CDR3 sequence (DNA): TGTGCCAGCAGCTTAAGTTCGGGGTGGGCTGAAAAACTGTTTTTT. It codes for CASSLSSGWAEKLFF.

V gene TRBV6-5 combines with J gene TRBJ2-7, with D unresolved. The CDR3 sequence is 12 residues long. V was shortened by 0 bases and J by 6 bases, with 6 bases between the two germline ends. Germline V lookup: CDR1 MNHEY, CDR2 SVGAGI. The DNA for the CDR3 is TGTGCCAGCAGTTACTCCGGCTTCGAGCAGTACTTC. Translating gives CASSYSGFEQYF.

The CDR3 protein is CASSLPGIDEKLFF. The CDR3 nucleotides are TGTGCCAGCAGCTTACCGGGGATCGATGAAAAACTGTTTTTT. The V gene is TRBV5-4, the J gene TRBJ1-4; D is uncertain. V gave up 2 bases and J gave up 6 bases, with 11 bases separating them. Looked up from germline, CDR1 is SGHNT and CDR2 is YYREEE (reference sequence). There are 14 residues in the CDR3.

This rearrangement joins TRBV6-5 to TRBJ1-5, with 8 bases matching TRBD1. J was trimmed by 0 bases and V by 4 bases; bases with no gene match: 2. Per germline, CDR1 MNHEY and CDR2 SVGAGI. This CDR3 is built from 15 residues. CDR3 nucleotides: TGTGCCAGCAGTTTGACAGGGGCTAGCAATCAGCCCCAGCATTTT. Its translation: CASSLTGASNQPQHF.

The chain links TRBV11-2 to TRBJ1-4; D unclear. The V gene lost 5 bases and the J gene lost 8 bases, with 9 bases spanning the gap. Germline CDR1 and CDR2: SGHAT and FQNNGV. The length of the CDR3 is 12 residues. In DNA form, the CDR3 reads TGTGCCAGCAGCGTAGGTGAGGAAAAACTGTTTTTT. It is translated as CASSVGEEKLFF.

The chain joins TRBV6-5 to TRBJ1-5; D is ambiguous. CDR3 length: 14 amino acids. V lost 4 bases and J lost 5, with 12 bases in between. In germline, CDR1 is MNHEY, CDR2 SVGAGI. The CDR3 coding sequence is TGTGCCAGCAGTTCCCGGACTGTCGATCAGCCCCAGCATTTT. It translates to CASSSRTVDQPQHF.

There are many counts of this clonotype. The chain couples TRBV10-3 to TRBJ1-2, with 7 bases lining up with TRBD1. The CDR3 runs to 15 residues. Germline V CDR1 and CDR2: ENHRY, SYGVKD. Germline trimming cut 8 bases from V and 4 bases from J; bases unmatched to any gene: 13. The CDR3 sequence: CAISWTGNSGYGYTF. Written as DNA, the CDR3 is TGTGCCATCTCCTGGACAGGCAACTCTGGCTATGGCTACACCTTC.

The V and J genes are TRBV9 and TRBJ2-7; 11 bases are shared with TRBD2. CDR1 is SGDLS, CDR2 YYNGEE, per germline. The V and J ends lost 3 bases and 1 base, in that order; junction bases with no gene match: 6. The CDR3 has 16 residues. The DNA of the CDR3 is TGTGCCAGCAGCGCGACTTCTAGCGGGGGGTCCTACGAGCAGTACTTC. It yields the protein CASSATSSGGSYEQYF.

This clonotype occurred a few times. This chain connects TRBV4-1 to TRBJ2-2; 8 bases line up with TRBD1. Germline V gene data show CDR1 as MGHRA and CDR2 as YSYEKL. There are 16 residues in the CDR3. With V trimmed by 3 bases and J by 4 bases, 7 bases remained unmatched. CDR3 residues: CASSHKAGGSTGELFF. CDR3 in DNA: TGCGCCAGCAGCCATAAGGCAGGGGGCTCCACCGGGGAGCTGTTTTTT.

This clonotype was seen more than once but under ten times. This sequence joins TRBV5-1 and TRBJ2-5; weak D call: TRBD1 (5 bases). The germline V gene encodes CDR1 SGHRS and CDR2 YFSETQ. V lost 2 bases and J 3 bases, leaving 8 bases between the germline ends. The CDR3 sequence is 13 residues long. CDR3 DNA: TGCGCCAGCAGCTTTTACAGGAAAGAGACCCAGTACTTC. Translation gives CASSFYRKETQYF.

DNA for the CDR3: TGTGCCAGCAGCGCAACCGGGATTCGGGACACTGAAGCTTTCTTT. This codes for CASSATGIRDTEAFF. This chain joins TRBV7-8 and TRBJ1-1; D gene unclear. CDR1 is SGHVS, CDR2 FQNEAQ, per germline. V was cut by 5 bases and J by 3 bases, with 16 bases left in between. There are 15 residues in the CDR3.

Only a few counts were recorded for this clonotype. The gene calls are TRBV5-1 and TRBJ2-7; 7 bases agree with TRBD2. V shed 0 bases, J shed 3 bases, and the junction held 9 bases outside the gene matches. This CDR3 is built from 16 residues. Germline CDR1 is SGHRS and CDR2 is YFSETQ. The CDR3 nucleotides are TGCGCCAGCAGCTTGGCCGGGGGAGGGGTTGGCTACGAGCAGTACTTC. It yields the protein CASSLAGGGVGYEQYF.

This clonotype was seen a handful of times. This sequence joins TRBV14 and TRBJ1-1, with D tentatively TRBD1 (5 bases). The V and J ends lost 1 base and 0 bases respectively, with 12 bases between them. CDR1 is SGHDN and CDR2 is FVKESK in the germline V gene. The CDR3 length is 16 residues. CDR3 sequence: CASSQVPGIMNTEAFF. The DNA for the CDR3 is TGTGCCAGCAGCCAAGTTCCAGGGATCATGAACACTGAAGCTTTCTTT.

The V and J genes are TRBV19 and TRBJ2-7; the D call may be TRBD1 or TRBD2 (5 bases each). Per the germline V gene, CDR1 is LNHDA and CDR2 is SQIVND (reference sequence). V lost 8 bases to trimming and J lost 0 bases, with 11 bases between them. There are 13 residues in the CDR3. The CDR3 DNA reads TGTGCCAGTGGTAGGGACGGCTCCTACGAGCAGTACTTC. Residues: CASGRDGSYEQYF.

V gene TRBV24-1 combines with J gene TRBJ1-2; D possibly corresponds to TRBD1 (6 bases). This CDR3 has 12 amino acids. Trimming removed 11 bases from V and 4 bases from J, with 13 bases in between. CDR1 is KGHDR, CDR2 SFDVKD, per germline. CDR3 nucleotides: TGTGCCATCGGGGGGGGCCCCTATGGCTACACCTTC. It translates to CAIGGGPYGYTF.

V usage is TRBV10-3 and J usage is TRBJ2-7, with 9 positions matching TRBD1. There are 14 residues in the CDR3. CDR1 and CDR2 (germline): ENHRY, SYGVKD. V shed 4 bases, J shed 3 bases, and the junction held 4 bases outside the gene matches. The CDR3 loop is CAISGGQGIYEQYF. The CDR3 bases are TGTGCCATCAGTGGCGGACAGGGGATCTACGAGCAGTACTTC.

The rearrangement uses TRBV5-1 and TRBJ2-5; 9 bases align to TRBD2. Germline CDR1 is SGHRS and CDR2 is YFSETQ. The CDR3 covers 14 residues. With 4 bases clipped from V and 4 bases from J, the junction kept 5 bases outside the gene matches. The CDR3 DNA sequence: TGCGCCAGCAGCCTGAGCGGGGGGCCAGAGACCCAGTACTTC. Encoded protein: CASSLSGGPETQYF.

The chain uses TRBV10-3 and TRBJ1-5; 8 bases are a match to TRBD1. The CDR3 is 13 residues long. CDR1 and CDR2 from the germline V gene are ENHRY and SYGVKD. J was trimmed by 6 bases and V by 5 bases; bases with no gene match: 3. The CDR3 is CAISSGGGQPQHF. In DNA, the CDR3 is TGTGCCATCAGTTCAGGGGGCGGTCAGCCCCAGCATTTT.

The rearrangement links TRBV5-8 to TRBJ1-1; perhaps TRBD1 as D (6 bases). Trimming cost V 9 bases and J 9 bases, with 18 bases left between them. The germline V gene has CDR1 SGHTS and CDR2 YDEGEE. CDR3 length: 12 amino acids. The CDR3 here is CAIGPGQNKAFF. DNA for the CDR3: TGTGCCATCGGCCCTGGACAGAATAAAGCTTTCTTT.

A few counts support this clonotype. This chain connects TRBV3-1 to TRBJ2-5; 12 nucleotides match TRBD2. After removal of 2 bases from V and 5 bases from J, the junction contained 15 bases not matched to a gene. This CDR3 is 19 amino acids long. The germline V gene encodes CDR1 LGHDT and CDR2 YNNKEL (reference sequence). The CDR3 coding sequence is TGTGCCAGCAGCCAACCTTTGACTAGCGGGGGTAGCGTAACGGAGACCCAGTACTTC. Protein: CASSQPLTSGGSVTETQYF.

The chain carries TRBV28 and TRBJ1-2; D gene uncertain. Germline V gene lookup returns CDR1 MDHEN and CDR2 SYDVKM. Trimming took 7 bases from V and 5 from J, leaving 17 bases between them. The CDR3 extends over 14 amino acids. The CDR3 spells CASTWDNAEYGYTF. As DNA, the CDR3 is TGTGCCAGCACCTGGGATAACGCCGAGTATGGCTACACCTTC.

To note about this clonotype: The junction does not match germline at one end; this may be a read error. The chain has TRBV20-1 and TRBJ1-6; D may be TRBD1 (5 bases). Germline CDR1 is DFQATT and CDR2 is SNEGSKA (reference sequence). The CDR3 runs to 14 residues. The CDR3 region has the DNA TGCAGCGCTAGTGTGTCGGGGGGATATTCACCCCTCCACTTT. It codes for CSASVSGGYSPLHF.

The chain uses TRBV7-9 and TRBJ1-6; D not certain. Trimming shortened V by 4 bases and J by 14 bases, and 15 bases separated the two germline ends. Germline V lookup: CDR1 SEHNR, CDR2 FQNEAQ (reference sequence). The CDR3 totals 13 residues. Written as DNA, the CDR3 is TGTGCCAGCAGCTCTGGAACAGTTCTAGCCCTCCACTTT. It yields the protein CASSSGTVLALHF. Complete variable domain (other parts from reference TRBV7-9 and TRBJ1-6): DTGVSQNPRHKITKRGQNVTFRCDPISEHNRLYWYRQTLGQGPEFLTYFQNEAQLEKSRLLSDRFSAERPKGSFSTLEIQRTEQGDSAMYLCASSSGTVLALHFGNGTRLTVT.

This clonotype was found many times. The CDR3 DNA sequence: TGTGCCATCAGTGACCCAGCGGGGGGACAAGAGACCCAGTACTTC. Translating gives CAISDPAGGQETQYF. V and J are TRBV10-3 and TRBJ2-5, with 9 bases fitting TRBD2. J gave up 2 bases and V 3 bases, and 4 bases lay outside the gene matches. The CDR3 is made up of 15 amino acids. CDR1 ENHRY and CDR2 SYGVKD come from the germline V gene.

This clonotype was recorded a few times. V is TRBV14 and J is TRBJ2-1, with D unclear. The CDR3 covers 14 residues. Germline CDR1 is SGHDN and CDR2 is FVKESK. Trimming stripped 2 bases from V and 5 bases from J, with 10 bases between. DNA for the CDR3: TGTGCCAGCAGCCAAACAAGGTGGAACAATGAGCAGTTCTTC. This gives the protein CASSQTRWNNEQFF. The full variable domain, in which reference TRBV14 and TRBJ2-1 provide the parts outside the CDR3, is EAGVTQFPSHSVIEKGQTVTLRCDPISGHDNLYWYRRVMGKEIKFLLHFVKESKQDESGMPNNRFLAERTGGTYSTLKVQPAELEDSGVYFCASSQTRWNNEQFFGPGTRLTVL.

The chain couples TRBV5-1 to TRBJ2-1; D is undetermined. Deletions cut 3 bases from V and 7 bases from J, with 11 bases between. The germline gives CDR1 SGHRS, CDR2 YFSETQ. The CDR3 is 13 amino acids. The CDR3 DNA reads as TGCGCCAGCAGCTCCGACGAGTGGAATGAGCAGTTCTTC. Its translation is CASSSDEWNEQFF.

V and J are TRBV20-1 and TRBJ2-7; tentatively, D is TRBD1 (5 bases). Germline V gives CDR1 DFQATT, CDR2 SNEGSKA (reference sequence). This CDR3 contains 12 residues. Trimming shortened V by 1 base and J by 3 bases, and 7 bases separated the two germline ends. The CDR3 sequence is CSARVRDYEQYF. The CDR3, as DNA: TGCAGTGCTAGAGTCAGGGACTACGAGCAGTACTTC.

This clonotype was observed a few times. This chain links TRBV9 with TRBJ2-7; D not certain. Germline V gene lookup returns CDR1 SGDLS and CDR2 YYNGEE. The CDR3 runs 11 residues. The CDR3 bases are TGTGCCAGCAGCGTTCGGCAGAATGTTAACGTC. This codes for CASSVRQNVNV.

This clonotype was counted only a few times. CDR3 protein: CASSRLGGRGTGELFF. As DNA, the CDR3 is TGCGCCAGCAGCCGCCTAGGGGGCCGAGGCACCGGGGAGCTGTTTTTT. The chain has TRBV5-1 and TRBJ2-2; 7 nucleotides align to TRBD1. The CDR3 sequence is 16 residues long. Germline loops: CDR1 SGHRS, CDR2 YFSETQ. V shed 4 bases and J 4 bases; nucleotides not matched to a gene: 10.

This clonotype has a handful of counts. This chain uses TRBV29-1 with TRBJ2-7; the D is unclear. This CDR3 is built from 12 residues. Trimming took 7 bases from V and 3 from J, leaving 13 bases between them. Germline V CDR1 and CDR2: SQVTM, ANQGSEA. CDR3 nucleotide sequence: TGCAGCGCTTCGTATTCAATCTACGAGCAGTACTTC. It translates to CSASYSIYEQYF.

The genes are TRBV15 and TRBJ2-1; tentative D call: TRBD1 (6 bases). The CDR3 is made up of 15 amino acids. CDR1 is LNHNV and CDR2 is YYDKDF in the germline V gene (reference sequence). V lost 1 base and J 3 bases, leaving 10 bases between the germline ends. CDR3 sequence (DNA): TGTGCCACCAGCAGAGGGACAGACGTCTACAATGAGCAGTTCTTC. The encoded protein is CATSRGTDVYNEQFF. Using reference TRBV15 and TRBJ2-1 for the parts outside the CDR3, the full variable domain is DAMVIQNPRYQVTQFGKPVTLSCSQTLNHNVMYWYQQKSSQAPKLLFHYYDKDFNNEADTPDNFQSRRPNTSFCFLDIRSPGLGDTAMYLCATSRGTDVYNEQFFGPGTRLTVL.